This T cell receptor beta chain appears in the sequencing data of a study of blood T cell repertoires in COVID-19. About the research overall: The United States, Italy and Spain provided the acute and convalescent COVID-19 samples.

V was pared by 5 bases and J by 4 bases, with 16 bases between. The germline gives CDR1 SGHVS, CDR2 FQNEAQ. The CDR3 runs to 15 residues. Using immunoSEQ multiplex PCR, the repertoire was profiled, and TCRdb retains in-frame clones only, with some absent. Of about 60,000 clones listed, 88% are singletons. The sequenced sample consisted of peripheral blood. The clonotype originates from a human donor in a cohort sampled during active COVID-19. V gene TRBV7-8 combines with J gene TRBJ2-3, with D maybe TRBD1 (6 bases). CDR3 nucleotides: TGTGCCAGCAGCCACTGGGGGCGCGACGCAGATACGCAGTATTTT. Translating it yields CASSHWGRDADTQYF. Together with reference TRBV7-8 and TRBJ2-3, the CDR3 gives the full variable domain: GAGVSQSPRYKVAKRGQDVALRCDPISGHVSLFWYQQALGQGPEFLTYFQNEAQLDKSGLPSDRFFAERPEGSVSTLKIQRTQQEDSAVYLCASSHWGRDADTQYFGPGTRLTVL.